The 17 T cell receptor beta chains below all came from one sample that was sequenced in a study of OX40 agonist ivuxolimab in advanced cancers. The method was immunoSEQ multiplex PCR; TCRdb's version includes in-frame clones alone and lacks a portion of them. The sample includes about 84,000 clones, roughly 82% of them seen just once. The sequencing used CD4+ or CD8+ T cells sorted from blood, collected in a trial of the OX40 agonist ivuxolimab. Source of these receptors: an adult with an advanced solid tumor such as melanoma, head and neck, liver or kidney cancer.

This chain uses TRBV5-6 with TRBJ1-1; D remains unclear. The V end was cut by 1 base, the J end by 5 bases, with 9 bases between. Germline CDR1 is SGHDT and CDR2 is YYEEEE. CDR3 length equals 13 residues. CDR3 loop: CASSLNRGTEAFF. CDR3 bases: TGTGCCAGCAGCTTGAATCGAGGGACTGAAGCTTTCTTT.

J is TRBJ2-4 and V is TRBV11-2; D may correspond to TRBD1 or TRBD2 (5 bases each). Trimming removed 1 base at V and 8 bases at J, with 12 bases between. The CDR3 sequence is 14 residues long. Per the germline V gene, CDR1 is SGHAT and CDR2 is FQNNGV. DNA of the CDR3: TGTGCCAGCAGCTTAGTGGGCAGGGACCACATTCAGTACTTC. Residues: CASSLVGRDHIQYF. Drawing the rest from reference TRBV11-2 and TRBJ2-4, the complete variable domain is EAGVAQSPRYKIIEKRQSVAFWCNPISGHATLYWYQQILGQGPKLLIQFQNNGVVDDSQLPKDRFSAERLKGVDSTLKIQPAKLEDSAVYLCASSLVGRDHIQYFGAGTRLSVL.

The chain employs TRBV7-3 and TRBJ2-5; D perhaps matches TRBD1 (5 bases). Trimming took off 2 bases at V and 5 bases at J, with 15 bases between the two ends. The germline CDR1 and CDR2 sequences are SGHTA and FQGTGA. The CDR3 is 15 residues long. In DNA form, the CDR3 reads TGTGCCAGCAGCTTAGCTGGGGCGACCGTGGAGACCCAGTACTTC. Encoded protein: CASSLAGATVETQYF.

This chain joins TRBV2 and TRBJ2-3; possible D gene TRBD1, 6 bases. The CDR3 totals 15 residues. Between the trimmed V and J ends, which lost 0 bases and 10 bases, there was a span of 17 bases. Germline V gene lookup returns CDR1 SNHLY and CDR2 FYNNEI. The CDR3 DNA reads TGTGCCAGCAGTGAAGCAGGCAGGGGAAAGGGTCCGCAGTATTTT. Its protein is CASSEAGRGKGPQYF.

This chain joins TRBV7-9 and TRBJ2-1; no firm D call. Trimming removed 5 bases from V and 5 bases from J, with 16 bases in between. CDR1 is SEHNR, CDR2 FQNEAQ, per germline (reference sequence). The CDR3 is made up of 15 amino acids. The CDR3 is CASSTYPADDNEQFF. The CDR3 DNA sequence: TGTGCCAGCAGCACCTATCCGGCGGACGACAATGAGCAGTTCTTC.

The chain has TRBV5-4 and TRBJ1-6, with D possibly matching TRBD1 (5 bases). The germline V gene has CDR1 SGHNT and CDR2 YYREEE (reference sequence). The CDR3 is made up of 12 amino acids. Deletions cut 0 bases from V and 10 bases from J, with 5 bases between. CDR3 region: CASSLGQSPLHF. The CDR3 DNA sequence: TGTGCCAGCAGCTTGGGACAGTCACCCCTCCACTTT.

This clone is a singleton in its sample. The genes are TRBV27 and TRBJ2-7; 8 bases fit TRBD2. The V segment lost 0 bases and the J segment 9 bases; nucleotides outside the gene matches: 7. The CDR3 has 14 residues. Germline V gene data show CDR1 as MNHEY and CDR2 as SMNVEV (reference sequence). The CDR3, as DNA: TGTGCCAGCAGTTTATCGACGCGGGGGGATGTGCAGTACTTC. It encodes CASSLSTRGDVQYF.

There are a few counts of this clone. The chain combines TRBV5-4 with TRBJ1-6, with 9 bases lining up with TRBD1. In germline, CDR1 is SGHNT, CDR2 YYREEE (reference sequence). This CDR3 has 16 amino acids. V was pared by 4 bases and J by 8 bases, with 10 bases of the junction left unmatched. Written as DNA, the CDR3 is TGTGCCAGCAGCCGGGACAGGGTGGGTATGGATTCACCCCTCCACTTT. Its protein product is CASSRDRVGMDSPLHF.

The V and J genes are TRBV6-6 and TRBJ1-1, with D maybe TRBD1 (6 bases). V lost 5 bases and J 8 bases, leaving 9 bases between the germline ends. The CDR3 spans 11 residues. CDR1 MNHNY and CDR2 SVGAGI come from the germline V gene (reference sequence). The CDR3 sequence is CASSAGTEAFF. For the CDR3, the DNA is TGTGCCAGCAGTGCTGGGACAGAAGCTTTCTTT.

The chain employs TRBV21-1 and TRBJ2-7; the tabulated D call, TRBD2, remains unverified against the DNA. TRBV21-1 is labeled a pseudogene. The CDR3 totals 16 residues. CDR3 sequence reads: CASSKGGGIFNHEQYF. DNA for the CDR3: TGTGCCAGCAGCAAAGGAGGCGGGATTTTCAACCACGAGCAGTACTTC.

The chain combines TRBV2 with TRBJ1-6; D ambiguous. The germline gives CDR1 SNHLY, CDR2 FYNNEI. The V end was cut by 6 bases, the J end by 9 bases, with 18 bases between. CDR3 length: 15 amino acids. CDR3 sequence: CASSLDGPVGSPLHF. CDR3 coding DNA: TGTGCCAGCAGCTTAGACGGACCAGTAGGTTCACCCCTCCACTTT.

The chain recombines TRBV20-1 with TRBJ2-7; D possibly uses TRBD1 or TRBD2 (5 bases each). Deletions cut 6 bases from V and 10 bases from J, with 16 bases between. CDR1 is DFQATT, CDR2 SNEGSKA, per germline (reference sequence). The CDR3 is made up of 11 amino acids. The CDR3 region has the DNA TGCAGTGCCCTCTTTGGGGACCTTCAGTACGTC. It is translated as CSALFGDLQYV.

This chain joins TRBV7-7 and TRBJ1-3; 10 nucleotides agree with TRBD1. CDR3 size: 13 residues. The V segment lost 5 bases and the J segment 7 bases; nucleotides outside the gene matches: 2. Germline loops: CDR1 SSHAT, CDR2 FNYEAQ (reference sequence). DNA of the CDR3: TGTGCCAGCAGCCCGGGACAGGGGAACACCATATATTTT. Translated, it gives CASSPGQGNTIYF. The full variable domain, its missing parts supplied by reference TRBV7-7 and TRBJ1-3, is GAGVSQSPRYKVTKRGQDVTLRCDPISSHATLYWYQQALGQGPEFLTYFNYEAQPDKSGLPSDRFSAERPEGSISTLTIQRTEQRDSAMYRCASSPGQGNTIYFGEGSWLTVV.

This sequence joins TRBV5-4 and TRBJ2-1; 7 bases fit TRBD1. The CDR3 loop spans 17 amino acids. Germline assignment: CDR1 SGHNT and CDR2 YYREEE (reference sequence). J was trimmed by 7 bases and V by 0 bases; bases with no gene match: 13. The CDR3 sequence is CASSLAPGRGRENEQFF. Here the CDR3 DNA reads TGTGCCAGCAGCTTGGCGCCGGGAAGGGGGCGCGAAAATGAGCAGTTCTTC.

This clone was recorded once. The rearrangement uses TRBV5-1 and TRBJ2-1, with D tentatively TRBD1 (5 bases). V gave up 0 bases and J gave up 9 bases, with 7 bases separating them. The CDR3 is 12 residues long. The V gene's germline CDR1 is SGHRS and CDR2 YFSETQ. The CDR3 DNA reads as TGCGCCAGCAGCTTGGGGGGCGGTGAGCAGTTCTTC. It encodes CASSLGGGEQFF.

The J gene is TRBJ2-7, the V gene TRBV7-3; the D call may be TRBD1 or TRBD2 (5 bases each). V lost 4 bases and J lost 0, with 19 bases in between. CDR3 length: 17 residues. CDR1 is SGHTA, CDR2 FQGTGA, per germline. CDR3 sequence (DNA): TGTGCCAGCAGCTCGATCGGGACGCAGAGTAGCTCCTACGAGCAGTACGTC. Its translation: CASSSIGTQSSSYEQYV.

The rearrangement uses TRBV19 and TRBJ1-1, with D tentatively TRBD1 (5 bases). CDR3 size: 12 residues. Trimming took 2 bases from V and 10 from J, leaving 11 bases between them. Germline V gives CDR1 LNHDA, CDR2 SQIVND (reference sequence). The CDR3 DNA is TGTGCCAGTAGTATAACCGGGACTCTAGCTTTCTTT. Protein: CASSITGTLAFF.